The 20 T cell receptor beta chains below come from one sample, sequenced in a study of a mutant IDH1 vaccine in newly diagnosed glioma. The time point here: week 11, during vaccination. Vaccination comprised doses that each held 300 ug of mutant IDH1 20-mer peptide, plus topical imiquimod. No antigen has been assigned to these receptors. TCRdb's copy holds only in-frame clones and misses some; the assay was immunoSEQ multiplex PCR. The top ten hold over 2% of the sample, which has some 54,000 clones, roughly nine tenths seen once. This specimen consisted of PBMCs, obtained from a glioma patient whose treatment included an IDH1 peptide vaccine. These receptors were taken from a man between 45 and 60 years old with glioma.

This chain uses TRBV4-1 with TRBJ2-3, with 11 bases matching TRBD1. Losses at the gene ends were 3 bases for V and 3 bases for J; bases not matched to a gene: 5. CDR1 is MGHRA, CDR2 YSYEKL, per germline. CDR3 length: 16 residues. Here the CDR3 reads CASSHGQGAWTDTQYF. DNA of the CDR3: TGCGCCAGCAGCCACGGACAGGGGGCTTGGACAGATACGCAGTATTTT.

The chain recombines TRBV28 with TRBJ2-7; no firm D call. The V and J ends lost 4 bases and 0 bases respectively, with 13 bases between them. This CDR3 has 15 amino acids. Germline values: CDR1 MDHEN, CDR2 SYDVKM. The CDR3 coding sequence is TGTGCCAGCAGTTCGAAGAAAGCTAGCTCCTACGAGCAGTACTTC. Encoded protein: CASSSKKASSYEQYF.

The chain is built from TRBV15 and TRBJ2-5; possibly TRBD1 for D (6 bases). Trimming pared 5 bases from V and 5 bases from J, leaving 12 bases between. The CDR3 loop spans 13 amino acids. CDR1 is LNHNV and CDR2 is YYDKDF in the germline V gene (reference sequence). The CDR3 sequence is CATSGQGWETQYF. CDR3 nucleotides: TGTGCCACCAGCGGTCAGGGGTGGGAGACCCAGTACTTC.

The V gene is TRBV9, the J gene TRBJ2-3; D is perhaps TRBD1 or TRBD2 (5 bases each). The germline CDR1 and CDR2 sequences are SGDLS and YYNGEE. The CDR3 runs 19 residues. V lost 3 bases, J lost 0 bases, and 23 bases lay in between. Written as DNA, the CDR3 is TGTGCCAGCAGCGCGTCCCAGCAGTTCGGGGCGTCTAGCACAGATACGCAGTATTTT. It is translated as CASSASQQFGASSTDTQYF.

This clone was seen a single time. J is TRBJ1-5 and V is TRBV15; a possible D gene is TRBD1 (6 bases). Germline V gene sequence: CDR1 LNHNV, CDR2 YYDKDF (reference sequence). The CDR3 contains 15 residues. Between the trimmed V and J ends, which lost 0 bases and 11 bases, there was a span of 17 bases. The DNA of the CDR3 is TGTGCCACCAGCAGAGATGGGGGAGCAGGGGCGGCCCAGCATTTT. Its protein product is CATSRDGGAGAAQHF.

The CDR3 sequence is CASSPGLAPTDTQYF. The CDR3 nucleotides are TGTGCCAGCTCACCGGGACTAGCGCCCACAGATACGCAGTATTTT. The chain is built from TRBV18 and TRBJ2-3; 10 bases agree with TRBD2. The V segment lost 3 bases and the J segment 2 bases; nucleotides outside the gene matches: 2. The CDR3 is made up of 15 amino acids. Germline V lookup: CDR1 KGHSH, CDR2 LQKENI.

V gene TRBV15 combines with J gene TRBJ2-5; TRBD1 is a possible D gene (5 bases). TRBJ2-7 matches the DNA end more closely, so the J call is doubtful. Germline assignment: CDR1 LNHNV and CDR2 YYDKDF (reference sequence). The CDR3 covers 14 residues. CDR3: CATSRGQTPYEQYF. CDR3 sequence (DNA): TGTGCCACCAGCAGAGGACAGACCCCCTACGAGCAGTACTTC.

J is TRBJ1-1 and V is TRBV11-2, with D hard to call. Germline V CDR1 and CDR2: SGHAT, FQNNGV. The CDR3 length is 16 residues. V shed 5 bases and J shed 0 bases, with 16 bases lying between them. The CDR3 sequence: CASSTDTEAVNTEAFF. The CDR3 region has the DNA TGTGCCAGCAGCACCGACACGGAAGCAGTGAACACTGAAGCTTTCTTT.

The chain links TRBV29-1 to TRBJ2-3; 8 positions match TRBD2. With 1 base clipped from V and 4 bases from J, the junction kept 4 bases outside the gene matches. Germline assignment: CDR1 SQVTM and CDR2 ANQGSEA. The CDR3 has 14 amino acids. CDR3: CSVEAGGVSDTQYF. In nucleotides, the CDR3 is TGCAGCGTTGAAGCGGGGGGGGTCTCAGATACGCAGTATTTT.

This chain joins TRBV6-5 and TRBJ1-5; D is undetermined. Germline V gives CDR1 MNHEY, CDR2 SVGAGI. This CDR3 is built from 13 residues. Deletions cut 4 bases from V and 7 bases from J, with 11 bases between. The CDR3 DNA reads as TGTGCCAGCAGTTTGAGTAGATCCCAGCCCCAGCATTTT. Protein: CASSLSRSQPQHF.

This sequence joins TRBV29-1 and TRBJ2-3; TRBD1 is a possible D gene (6 bases). V was cut by 7 bases and J by 0 bases, with 8 bases left in between. Germline values: CDR1 SQVTM, CDR2 ANQGSEA. This CDR3 is 12 amino acids long. CDR3 in DNA: TGCAGCGGACAGGAGAGCACAGATACGCAGTATTTT. Translating gives CSGQESTDTQYF.

The chain links TRBV6-1 to TRBJ1-2; the D is unclear. Germline-derived CDR1 and CDR2 are MNHNS and SASEGT. There are 13 residues in the CDR3. The germline V and J ends were trimmed by 3 bases and 8 bases, with 13 bases remaining between them. Here the CDR3 reads CASSEGRERGYTF. CDR3 coding DNA: TGTGCCAGCAGTGAGGGCAGAGAACGAGGCTACACCTTC.

The rearrangement uses TRBV6-5 and TRBJ1-1, with 8 bases fitting TRBD1. The V gene end was trimmed by 8 bases and the J gene end by 3 bases; junction bases not matched to a gene: 5. Germline CDR1 and CDR2: MNHEY and SVGAGI. CDR3 length: 13 amino acids. The CDR3 bases are TGTGCCAGCGCTCGACAGGGGTACACTGAAGCTTTCTTT. Its translation: CASARQGYTEAFF.

CDR3 region: CASRHPTVNTEAFF. CDR3 coding DNA: TGTGCCAGCAGACATCCGACAGTGAACACTGAAGCTTTCTTT. V gene TRBV6-1 combines with J gene TRBJ1-1, with D possibly being TRBD1 (5 bases). CDR3 length: 14 amino acids. The ends were cut back, 6 bases at V and 0 bases at J, with 11 bases in the middle. Looked up from germline, CDR1 is MNHNS and CDR2 is SASEGT.

The table lists this clone with a count of one. V gene TRBV2 combines with J gene TRBJ1-5; no reliable D call. Per the germline V gene, CDR1 is SNHLY and CDR2 is FYNNEI. The CDR3 covers 14 residues. The V and J ends lost 3 bases and 6 bases respectively, with 12 bases between them. CDR3 sequence (DNA): TGTGCCAGCAGTGAGTTGGAATGGGGTCAGCCCCAGCATTTT. Translating it yields CASSELEWGQPQHF.

V gene TRBV5-1 combines with J gene TRBJ2-3, with 8 bases that match TRBD1. V shed 6 bases and J 2 bases; nucleotides not matched to a gene: 8. Germline CDR1 reads SGHRS; CDR2 reads YFSETQ. The CDR3 is 15 residues long. CDR3 nucleotide sequence: TGCGCCAGCAACGACCTGACAGGGGCCACAGATACGCAGTATTTT. Its protein is CASNDLTGATDTQYF.

For the CDR3, the DNA is TGTGCCAGCAGCGTAATAGACAGTTCCTACGAGCAGTACTTC. This sequence encodes CASSVIDSSYEQYF. V gene TRBV9 combines with J gene TRBJ2-7; D perhaps matches TRBD1 (5 bases). Germline lookup yields CDR1 SGDLS and CDR2 YYNGEE. CDR3 size: 14 residues. V lost 1 base and J lost 1, with 9 bases in between.

The chain couples TRBV11-2 to TRBJ1-1, with D uncertain. The CDR3 spans 13 residues. Germline-derived CDR1 and CDR2 are SGHAT and FQNNGV. V was pared by 2 bases and J by 5 bases, with 9 bases between. CDR3 sequence: CASSLWSTTEAFF. CDR3 in DNA: TGTGCCAGCAGCTTATGGTCAACGACTGAAGCTTTCTTT. Looking up the rest from reference TRBV11-2 and TRBJ1-1 gives the full variable domain: EAGVAQSPRYKIIEKRQSVAFWCNPISGHATLYWYQQILGQGPKLLIQFQNNGVVDDSQLPKDRFSAERLKGVDSTLKIQPAKLEDSAVYLCASSLWSTTEAFFGQGTRLTVV.

This chain links TRBV4-1 with TRBJ2-1; D unresolved. CDR1 and CDR2 from the germline V gene are MGHRA and YSYEKL. The CDR3 runs to 12 residues. Trimming removed 1 base at V and 8 bases at J, with 6 bases between. This CDR3 is CASSQATDEQFF. The CDR3 DNA reads TGCGCCAGCAGCCAAGCAACGGATGAGCAGTTCTTC.

This clone was counted once. This chain links TRBV7-9 with TRBJ1-4, with TRBD1 identical over 9 bases. J lost 3 bases, V lost 7 bases, and 9 bases had no gene match. Germline CDR1 is SEHNR and CDR2 is FQNEAQ (reference sequence). CDR3 size: 16 residues. CDR3 protein: CASTPDRGLANEKLFF. For the CDR3, the DNA is TGTGCCAGCACCCCGGACAGGGGACTTGCTAATGAAAAACTGTTTTTT.